The sequence of this T cell receptor beta chain was determined in a study of blood T cell repertoires in COVID-19. Overall study context: Both acute and convalescent COVID-19 samples were obtained from the United States, Italy and Spain. T cells, B-cell-depleted T cells, or PBMCs supplied cDNA or gDNA.

How the authors handled the data: Amplification with reference gene primers provided the estimates of nucleated cell counts. Profiling relied on immunoSEQ multiplex PCR, and the TCRdb table lists in-frame clones only, not all of them. V and J calls and clone size follow that table, whereas D and trimming were derived from the DNA. The sample has more than 70,000 clones, 75% to 90% seen once. This CDR3 is built from 12 residues. From germline, CDR1 is SQVTM and CDR2 ANQGSEA. V was cut by 5 bases and J by 7 bases, with 11 bases left in between. This rearrangement joins TRBV29-1 to TRBJ2-2; D possibly corresponds to TRBD1 (6 bases). The sample taken for sequencing was peripheral blood. The source of this sequence is a woman older than 75 with acute or convalescent COVID-19. The CDR3 reads CSVQQGGGELFF. CDR3 DNA: TGCAGCGTTCAGCAAGGGGGCGGGGAGCTGTTTTTT.